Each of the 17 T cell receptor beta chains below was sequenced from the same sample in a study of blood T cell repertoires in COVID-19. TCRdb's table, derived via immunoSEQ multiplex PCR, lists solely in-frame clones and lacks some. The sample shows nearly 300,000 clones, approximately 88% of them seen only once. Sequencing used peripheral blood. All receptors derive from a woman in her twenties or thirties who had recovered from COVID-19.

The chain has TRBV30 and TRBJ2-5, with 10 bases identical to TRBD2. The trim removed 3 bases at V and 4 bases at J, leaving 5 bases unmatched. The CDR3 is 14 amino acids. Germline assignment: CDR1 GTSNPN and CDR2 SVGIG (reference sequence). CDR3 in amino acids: CAWSIAGGPETQYF. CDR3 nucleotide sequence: TGTGCCTGGAGCATAGCGGGGGGCCCAGAGACCCAGTACTTC. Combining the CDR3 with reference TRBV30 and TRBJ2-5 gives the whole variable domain SQTIHQWPATLVQPVGSPLSLECTVEGTSNPNLYWYRQAAGRGLQLLFYSVGIGQISSEVPQNLSASRPQDRQFILSSKKLLLSDSGFYLCAWSIAGGPETQYFGPGTRLLVL.

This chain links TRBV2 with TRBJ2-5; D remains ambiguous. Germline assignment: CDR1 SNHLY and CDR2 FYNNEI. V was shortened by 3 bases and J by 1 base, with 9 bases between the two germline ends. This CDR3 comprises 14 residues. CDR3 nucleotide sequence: TGTGCCAGCAGTGATAGTTTTGTCCAAGAGACCCAGTACTTC. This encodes CASSDSFVQETQYF.

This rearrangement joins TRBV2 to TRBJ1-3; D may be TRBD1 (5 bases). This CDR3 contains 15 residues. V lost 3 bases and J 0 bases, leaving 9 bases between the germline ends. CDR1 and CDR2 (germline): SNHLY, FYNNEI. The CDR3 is CASSDQGTSGNTIYF. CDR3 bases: TGTGCCAGCAGTGACCAGGGAACCTCTGGAAACACCATATATTTT.

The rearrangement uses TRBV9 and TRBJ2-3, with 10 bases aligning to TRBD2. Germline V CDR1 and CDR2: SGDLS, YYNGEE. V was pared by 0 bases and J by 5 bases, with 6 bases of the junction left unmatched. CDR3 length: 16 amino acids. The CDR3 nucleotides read TGTGCCAGCAGCGTAGCTACGAGCGGGGGGGGAGATACGCAGTATTTT. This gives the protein CASSVATSGGGDTQYF.

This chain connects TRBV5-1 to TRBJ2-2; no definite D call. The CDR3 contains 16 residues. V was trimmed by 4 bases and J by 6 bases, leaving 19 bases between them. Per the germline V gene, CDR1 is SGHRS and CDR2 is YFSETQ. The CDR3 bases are TGCGCCAGCAGCCCCCGTCCCCAGGAAAGGTCCGGGGAGCTGTTTTTT. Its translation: CASSPRPQERSGELFF.

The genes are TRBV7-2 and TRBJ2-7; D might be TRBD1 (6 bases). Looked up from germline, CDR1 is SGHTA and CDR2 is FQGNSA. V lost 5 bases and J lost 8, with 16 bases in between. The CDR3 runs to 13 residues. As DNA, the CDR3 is TGTGCCAGCAGCGTAAGACAGGATGGGCAGCAGTACTTC. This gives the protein CASSVRQDGQQYF.

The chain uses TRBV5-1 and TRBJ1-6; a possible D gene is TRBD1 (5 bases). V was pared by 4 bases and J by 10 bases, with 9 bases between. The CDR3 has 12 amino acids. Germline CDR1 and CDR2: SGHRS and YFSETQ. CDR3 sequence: CASSRTNSPLHF. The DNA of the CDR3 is TGCGCCAGCAGCCGGACAAACTCACCCCTCCACTTT.

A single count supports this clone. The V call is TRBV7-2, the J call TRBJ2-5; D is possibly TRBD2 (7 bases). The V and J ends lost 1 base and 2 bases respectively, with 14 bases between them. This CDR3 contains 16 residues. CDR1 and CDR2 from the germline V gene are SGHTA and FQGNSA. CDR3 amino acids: CASSLVGGGPQETQYF. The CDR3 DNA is TGTGCCAGCAGCTTAGTTGGCGGGGGCCCACAAGAGACCCAGTACTTC.

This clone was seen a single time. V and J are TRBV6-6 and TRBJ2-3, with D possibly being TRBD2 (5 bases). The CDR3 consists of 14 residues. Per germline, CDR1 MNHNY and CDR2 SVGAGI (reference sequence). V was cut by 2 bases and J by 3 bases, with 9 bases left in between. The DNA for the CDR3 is TGTGCCAGCAGTTACGAGGGAATGACAGATACGCAGTATTTT. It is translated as CASSYEGMTDTQYF.

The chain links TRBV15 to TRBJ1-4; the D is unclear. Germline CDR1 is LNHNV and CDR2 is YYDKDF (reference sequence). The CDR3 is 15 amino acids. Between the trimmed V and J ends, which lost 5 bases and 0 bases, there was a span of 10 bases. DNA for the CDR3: TGTGCCACCAGCGGGATCGGGGCAACTAATGAAAAACTGTTTTTT. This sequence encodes CATSGIGATNEKLFF.

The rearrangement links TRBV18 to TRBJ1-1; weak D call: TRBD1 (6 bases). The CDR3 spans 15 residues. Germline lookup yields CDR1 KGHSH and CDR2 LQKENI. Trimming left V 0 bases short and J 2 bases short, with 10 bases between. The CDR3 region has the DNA TGTGCCAGCTCACCACCGGACAGAGCAAACACTGAAGCTTTCTTT. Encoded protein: CASSPPDRANTEAFF. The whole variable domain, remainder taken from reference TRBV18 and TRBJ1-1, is NAGVMQNPRHLVRRRGQEARLRCSPMKGHSHVYWYRQLPEEGLKFMVYLQKENIIDESGMPKERFSAEFPKEGPSILRIQQVVRGDSAAYFCASSPPDRANTEAFFGQGTRLTVV.

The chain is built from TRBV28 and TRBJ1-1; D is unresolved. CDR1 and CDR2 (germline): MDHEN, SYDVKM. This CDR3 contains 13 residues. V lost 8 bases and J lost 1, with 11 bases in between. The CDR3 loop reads CASLVGGNTEAFF. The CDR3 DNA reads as TGTGCCAGCCTCGTGGGAGGGAACACTGAAGCTTTCTTT. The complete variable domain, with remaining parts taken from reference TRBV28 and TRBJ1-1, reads DVKVTQSSRYLVKRTGEKVFLECVQDMDHENMFWYRQDPGLGLRLIYFSYDVKMKEKGDIPEGYSVSREKKERFSLILESASTNQTSMYLCASLVGGNTEAFFGQGTRLTVV.

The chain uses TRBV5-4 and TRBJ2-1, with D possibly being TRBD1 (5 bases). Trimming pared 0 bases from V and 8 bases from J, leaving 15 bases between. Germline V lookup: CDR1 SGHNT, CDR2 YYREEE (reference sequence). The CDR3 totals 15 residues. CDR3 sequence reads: CASSLGQGSAHEQFF. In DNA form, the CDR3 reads TGTGCCAGCAGCTTGGGGCAGGGATCGGCCCATGAGCAGTTCTTC.

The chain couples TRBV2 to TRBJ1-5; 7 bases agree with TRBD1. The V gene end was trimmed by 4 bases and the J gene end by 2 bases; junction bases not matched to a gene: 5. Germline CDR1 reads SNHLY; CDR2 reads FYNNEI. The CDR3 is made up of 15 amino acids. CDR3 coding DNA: TGTGCCAGCAGTGCGCGACAGGGAGGCAATCAGCCCCAGCATTTT. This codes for CASSARQGGNQPQHF.

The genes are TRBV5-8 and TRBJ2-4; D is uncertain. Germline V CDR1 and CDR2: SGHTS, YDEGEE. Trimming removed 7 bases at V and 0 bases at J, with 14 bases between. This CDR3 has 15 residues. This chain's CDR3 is CASGLPDLAKNIQYF. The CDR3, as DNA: TGTGCCAGCGGCCTCCCCGATCTAGCCAAAAACATTCAGTACTTC.

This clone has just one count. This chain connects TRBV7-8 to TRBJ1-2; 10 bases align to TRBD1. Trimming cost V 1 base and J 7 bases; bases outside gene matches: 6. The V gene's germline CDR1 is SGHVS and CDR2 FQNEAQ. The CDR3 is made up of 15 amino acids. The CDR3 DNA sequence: TGTGCCAGCAGCTTAGAGGGACAGGGGATAGGTGGCTACACCTTC. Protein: CASSLEGQGIGGYTF.

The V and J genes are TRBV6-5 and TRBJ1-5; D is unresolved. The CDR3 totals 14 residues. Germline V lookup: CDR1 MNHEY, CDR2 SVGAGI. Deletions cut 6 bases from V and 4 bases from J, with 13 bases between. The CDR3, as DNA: TGTGCCAGCAGGAGCGGTCAGTTGAATCAGCCCCAGCATTTT. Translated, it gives CASRSGQLNQPQHF.